This TCR beta chain was captured by sequencing in a study of blood T cell repertoires in COVID-19. Profiled with immunoSEQ multiplex PCR; TCRdb holds only in-frame clones, not every one. The profile covers roughly 150,000 clones, with 83% appearing a single time and 2% to 2.5% taken by the ten largest. The CDR3 runs to 16 residues. Trimming cost V 4 bases and J 2 bases; bases outside gene matches: 7. Germline CDR1 reads LNHDA; CDR2 reads SQIVND (reference sequence). The specimen sequenced was peripheral blood. The chain couples TRBV19 to TRBJ1-5; 8 positions match TRBD1. The TCR originated in a woman of 80 years or more with acute or convalescent COVID-19. The CDR3 DNA sequence: TGTGCCAGTAGTACAACCGGGGGACAGGGCAATCAGCCCCAGCATTTT. Amino acids: CASSTTGGQGNQPQHF.